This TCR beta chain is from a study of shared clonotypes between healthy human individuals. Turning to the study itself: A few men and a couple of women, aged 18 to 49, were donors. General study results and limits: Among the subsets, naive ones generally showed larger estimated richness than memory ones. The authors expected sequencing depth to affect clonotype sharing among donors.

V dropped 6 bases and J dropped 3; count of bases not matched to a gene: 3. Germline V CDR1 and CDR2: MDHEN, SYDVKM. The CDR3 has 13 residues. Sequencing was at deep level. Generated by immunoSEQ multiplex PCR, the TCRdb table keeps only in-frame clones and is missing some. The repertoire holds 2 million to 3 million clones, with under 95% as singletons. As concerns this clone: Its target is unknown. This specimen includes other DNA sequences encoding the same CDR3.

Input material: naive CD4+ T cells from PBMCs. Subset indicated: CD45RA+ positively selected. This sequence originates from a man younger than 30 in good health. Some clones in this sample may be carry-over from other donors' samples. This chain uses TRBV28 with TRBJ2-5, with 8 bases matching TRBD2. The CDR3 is CASSPGGEETQYF. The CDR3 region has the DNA TGTGCCAGCAGCCCCGGGGGGGAAGAGACCCAGTACTTC.